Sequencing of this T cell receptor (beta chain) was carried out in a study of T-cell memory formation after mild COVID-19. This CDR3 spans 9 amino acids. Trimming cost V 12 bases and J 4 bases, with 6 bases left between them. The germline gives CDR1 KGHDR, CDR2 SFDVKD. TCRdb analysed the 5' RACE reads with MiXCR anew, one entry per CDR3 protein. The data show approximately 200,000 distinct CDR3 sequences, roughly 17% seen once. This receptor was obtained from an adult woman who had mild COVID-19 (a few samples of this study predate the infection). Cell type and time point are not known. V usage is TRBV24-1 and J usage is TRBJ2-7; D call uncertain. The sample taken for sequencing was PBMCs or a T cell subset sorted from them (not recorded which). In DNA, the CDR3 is TGTGCCCCAAGTTACGAGCAGTACTTC. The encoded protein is CAPSYEQYF.